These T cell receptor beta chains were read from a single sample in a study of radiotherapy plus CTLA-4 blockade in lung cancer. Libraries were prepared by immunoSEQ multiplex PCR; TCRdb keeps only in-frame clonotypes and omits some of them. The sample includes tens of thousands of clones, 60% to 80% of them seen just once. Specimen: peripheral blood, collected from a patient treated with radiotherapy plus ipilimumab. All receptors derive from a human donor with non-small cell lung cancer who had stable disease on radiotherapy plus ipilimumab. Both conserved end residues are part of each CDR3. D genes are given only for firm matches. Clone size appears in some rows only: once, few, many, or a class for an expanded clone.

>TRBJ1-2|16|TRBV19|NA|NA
CASSIWEFLASDGYTF
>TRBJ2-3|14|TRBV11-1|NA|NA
CASSARGFGDTQYF
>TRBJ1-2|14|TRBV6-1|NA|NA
CASSYLMSGYGYTF
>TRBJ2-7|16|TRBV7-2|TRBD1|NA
CASSSGTGTISYEQYF
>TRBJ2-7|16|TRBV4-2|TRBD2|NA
CASSQDMGGDSYEQYF
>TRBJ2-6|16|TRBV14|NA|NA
CASSRPGSSGANVLTF
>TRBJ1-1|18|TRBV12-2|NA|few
CASRPTPGGPLLGTEAFF
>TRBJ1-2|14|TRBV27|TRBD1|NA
CASSFYSGGKGYTF
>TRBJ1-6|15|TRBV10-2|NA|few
CASSESTTVDSPLHF
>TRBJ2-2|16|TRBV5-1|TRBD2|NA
CASSEASGGSGGELFF
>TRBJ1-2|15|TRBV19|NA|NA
CASKHGHNTNYGYTF
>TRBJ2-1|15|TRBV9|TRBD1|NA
CASSQTGTGWNEQFF
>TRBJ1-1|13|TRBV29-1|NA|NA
CSVESGEDTEAFF
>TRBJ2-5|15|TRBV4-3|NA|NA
CASSPSQDRGETQYF
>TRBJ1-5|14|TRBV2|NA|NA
CASSVGGGNQPQHF
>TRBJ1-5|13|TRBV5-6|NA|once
CASSLGLSQPQHF
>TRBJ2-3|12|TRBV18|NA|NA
CASSPEGNTQYF
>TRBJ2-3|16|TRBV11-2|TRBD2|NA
CASSLGLAGGPDTQYF
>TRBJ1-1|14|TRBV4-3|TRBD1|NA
CASSLRQGDTEAFF
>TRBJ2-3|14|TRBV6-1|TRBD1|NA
CASNSRGITDTQYF
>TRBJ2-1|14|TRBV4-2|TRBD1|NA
CASRGDRGISEQFF
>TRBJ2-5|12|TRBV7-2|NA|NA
CASSRVAETQYF
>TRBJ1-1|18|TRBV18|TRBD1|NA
CASSRNVPGQGLNTEAFF
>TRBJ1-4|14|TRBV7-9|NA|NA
CASSLGLVNEKLFF
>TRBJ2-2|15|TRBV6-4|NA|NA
CASSLDTRPTGELFF
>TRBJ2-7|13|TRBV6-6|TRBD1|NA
CASSKDRVYEQYF
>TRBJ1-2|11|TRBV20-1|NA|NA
CSAQGVYGYTF
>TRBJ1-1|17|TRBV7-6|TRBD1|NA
CASSRRGRAATNTEAFF
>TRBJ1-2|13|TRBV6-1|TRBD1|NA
CASSFRTGAGYTF
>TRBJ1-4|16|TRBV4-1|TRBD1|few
CASSRAGTGFNEKLFF
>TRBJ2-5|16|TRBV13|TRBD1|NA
CASSSGQGIHRETQYF
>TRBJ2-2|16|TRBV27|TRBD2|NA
CASNLAGGAGTGELFF
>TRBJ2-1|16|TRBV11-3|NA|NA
CASSLFGDPSYNEQFF
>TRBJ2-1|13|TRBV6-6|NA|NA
CASSVQGSHEQFF
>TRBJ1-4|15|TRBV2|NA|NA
CASSEGLAYSEKLFF
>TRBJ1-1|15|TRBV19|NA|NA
CASTRGGVWFTEAFF
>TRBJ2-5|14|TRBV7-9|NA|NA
CASRMTANQETQYF
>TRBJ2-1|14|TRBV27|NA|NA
CASSTTPGDNEQFF
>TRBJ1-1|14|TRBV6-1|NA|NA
CASSDWSSGTEAFF
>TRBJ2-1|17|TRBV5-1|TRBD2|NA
CASSAPTLAGTFNEQFF
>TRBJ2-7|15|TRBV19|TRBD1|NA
CASSQGQGSSYEQYF
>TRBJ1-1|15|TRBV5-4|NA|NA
CASSSRLGAAAEAFF
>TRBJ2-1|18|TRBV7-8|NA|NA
CASSTMTNYQSLDNEQFF
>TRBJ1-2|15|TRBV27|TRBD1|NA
CASSPLLTGGGGYTF
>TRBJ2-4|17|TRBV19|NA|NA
CASSTGGPYLAKNIQYF
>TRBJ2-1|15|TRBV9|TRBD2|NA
CASSLSGGSYNEQFF
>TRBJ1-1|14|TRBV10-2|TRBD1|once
CASRTGTENTEAFF
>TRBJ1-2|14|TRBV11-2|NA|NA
CASSSAGGVGGYTF
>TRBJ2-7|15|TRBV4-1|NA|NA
CASSQSDSIMYEQYF
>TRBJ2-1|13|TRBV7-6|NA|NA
CASSPRGYNEQFF
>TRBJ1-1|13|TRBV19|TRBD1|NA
CASSRTGLTEAFF
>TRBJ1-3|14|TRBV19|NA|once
CASSNVASGNTIYF
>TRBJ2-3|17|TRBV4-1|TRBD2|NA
CASSQGLSGERRSTQYF